The source of this T cell receptor beta chain is a study of graft-versus-host responses after intestinal transplantation. Whole-study context: Anti-thymocyte globulin induction, then tacrolimus and steroids for two to four years, went to all recipients.

The study, taken as a whole, reports: GvH clones occurred in recipient marrow; some first appeared in ileum or blood. Subjects displaying graft-donor T cell macrochimerism possessed elevated graft-versus-host to host-versus-graft clonal ratios inside allografts.

TCRdb keeps only in-frame clones here, not all; method: immunoSEQ multiplex PCR. The sample consists of under 55,000 clones, 90% to 95% of them appearing once. Concerning this clone itself: Antigen: not known.

CDR1 is SQVTM and CDR2 is ANQGSEA in the germline V gene. This CDR3 has 11 amino acids. Deletions cut 6 bases from V and 6 bases from J, with 11 bases between. This material consisted of PBMCs, taken 524 days after transplant. The chain uses TRBV29-1 and TRBJ1-1; D is ambiguous. The clonotype was recovered from a human patient who received an intestinal transplant, so some T cells may come from the graft donor. The CDR3 loop is CSVYPSAEAFF. The CDR3 DNA is TGCAGCGTATATCCGTCGGCTGAAGCTTTCTTT.